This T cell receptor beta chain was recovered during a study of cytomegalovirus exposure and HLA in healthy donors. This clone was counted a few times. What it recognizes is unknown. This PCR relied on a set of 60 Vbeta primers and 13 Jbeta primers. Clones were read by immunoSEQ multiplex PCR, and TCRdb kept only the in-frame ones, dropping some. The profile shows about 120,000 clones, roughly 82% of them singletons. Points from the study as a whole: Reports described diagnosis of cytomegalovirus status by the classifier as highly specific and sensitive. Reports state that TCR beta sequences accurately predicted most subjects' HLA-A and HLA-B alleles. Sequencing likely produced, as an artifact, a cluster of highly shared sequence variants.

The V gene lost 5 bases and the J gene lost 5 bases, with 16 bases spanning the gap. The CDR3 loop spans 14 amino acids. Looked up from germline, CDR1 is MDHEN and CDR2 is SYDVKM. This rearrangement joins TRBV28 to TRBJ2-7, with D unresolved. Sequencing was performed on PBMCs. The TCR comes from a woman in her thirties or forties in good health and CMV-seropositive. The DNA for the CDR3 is TGTGCCAGCAGTCTCCTCCCCCTGTTCCACGAGCAGTACTTC. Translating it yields CASSLLPLFHEQYF. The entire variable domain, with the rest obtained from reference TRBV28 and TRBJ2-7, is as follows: DVKVTQSSRYLVKRTGEKVFLECVQDMDHENMFWYRQDPGLGLRLIYFSYDVKMKEKGDIPEGYSVSREKKERFSLILESASTNQTSMYLCASSLLPLFHEQYFGPGTRLTVT.